Listed below are T cell receptor beta chains from one sample, sequenced in a study of cytomegalovirus exposure and HLA in healthy donors. Clones were read by immunoSEQ multiplex PCR, and TCRdb kept only the in-frame ones, dropping some. Of 120,000 to 150,000 clones in the sample, roughly 80% were seen once. Material for sequencing was PBMCs. The receptors derive from a middle-aged man in good health and CMV-seropositive. The CDR3 runs from the conserved cysteine through the conserved F or W. D genes are given only for firm matches. Size values are once, few and many counts, or a class for expanded clones, and some rows have none.

v_gene,abundance,j_gene,len,d_gene,CDR3nt,CDR3aa
TRBV10-3,.,TRBJ1-6,15,.,TGTGCCATCAGTGGAACCCTCGGGTCTAATTCACCCCTCCACTTT,CAISGTLGSNSPLHF
TRBV28,.,TRBJ2-7,18,.,TGTGCCAGCAGTCCGAAGGGGTTCGGTTGGCAATTTTCCTACGAGCAGTACTTC,CASSPKGFGWQFSYEQYF
TRBV4-3,few,TRBJ2-3,15,.,TGCGCCAGCATGCCGCGGGCTTCTAGCACAGATACGCAGTATTTT,CASMPRASSTDTQYF
TRBV6-5,.,TRBJ2-7,12,TRBD1,TGTGCCAGTTACAGGGGATCGGGCGAGCAGTACTTC,CASYRGSGEQYF
TRBV5-4,few,TRBJ2-5,15,TRBD2,TGTGCCAGCAGCTTGGAGCGGGAGGGCCGAAAGACCCAGTACTTC,CASSLEREGRKTQYF
TRBV14,.,TRBJ2-7,15,.,TGTGCCAGCAGCCCCGTTGGTAGCGGTGCCTACGAGCAGTACTTC,CASSPVGSGAYEQYF
TRBV5-1,.,TRBJ1-2,13,.,TGCGCCAGCAGCAATACAGGGTCCCATGGCTACACCTTC,CASSNTGSHGYTF
TRBV25-1,.,TRBJ1-2,13,.,TGTGCCAGCAGTGACGGGGGATCCAGCGGCTACACCTTC,CASSDGGSSGYTF
TRBV7-8,.,TRBJ2-6,15,.,TGTGCCAGCAGCTTAAGGGGATCAGGGGCCAACGTCCTGACTTTC,CASSLRGSGANVLTF
TRBV27,.,TRBJ2-3,14,.,TGTGCCAGCAGTACAAAAACCCTAGCAGATACGCAGTATTTT,CASSTKTLADTQYF
TRBV4-2,few,TRBJ1-1,16,.,TGTGCCAGCAGCCCAGATCTAAACCTTTCGAACACTGAAGCTTTCTTT,CASSPDLNLSNTEAFF
TRBV28,.,TRBJ2-7,12,.,TGTGCCAGCAGTTTACTACCCTACGAGCAGTACTTC,CASSLLPYEQYF
TRBV15,.,TRBJ2-1,14,.,TGTGCCACCAGCAGAGCCAAAGGGGCCAATGAGCAGTTCTTC,CATSRAKGANEQFF
TRBV6-1,.,TRBJ1-1,13,.,TGTGCCAGCAGTGATTACGGGAACACTGAAGCTTTCTTT,CASSDYGNTEAFF
TRBV7-3,.,TRBJ2-7,15,.,TGTGCCAGCAGCTTATCCGGACGGGACTCCTACGAGCAGTACTTC,CASSLSGRDSYEQYF
TRBV5-1,.,TRBJ1-1,16,.,TGCGCCAGCAGGCGACTGGGGGAGGGGGTGAACACTGAAGCTTTCTTT,CASRRLGEGVNTEAFF
TRBV5-1,.,TRBJ2-3,15,.,TGCGCCAGCAGCTTGGGTGGACAACGCACAGATACGCAGTATTTT,CASSLGGQRTDTQYF
TRBV7-9,.,TRBJ1-1,13,.,TGTTCCAGCAGCCCAGAGGTGAACACTGAAGCTTTCTTT,CSSSPEVNTEAFF
TRBV6-4,.,TRBJ1-5,17,TRBD1,TGTGCCAGCAGTGCGGACAGGGAAAGGGATAGCAATCAGCCCCAGCATTTT,CASSADRERDSNQPQHF
TRBV7-2,once,TRBJ2-7,15,.,TGTGCCAGCAGCCACTCAGGGGTCACTGGGTACGAGCAGTACTTC,CASSHSGVTGYEQYF
TRBV11-2,.,TRBJ2-2,16,.,TGTGCCAGCAGCTTAGGGAGGGGCGGTATCACCGGGGAGCTGTTTTTT,CASSLGRGGITGELFF
TRBV7-2,.,TRBJ1-1,14,.,TGTGCCAGCAGCTTAGACGGATTGGTGGGCGAAGCTTTCTTT,CASSLDGLVGEAFF
TRBV9,.,TRBJ2-3,17,TRBD2,TGTGCCAGCAGCGTAGCTGGGGGGACTAGCGGAGGAGATACGCAGTATTTT,CASSVAGGTSGGDTQYF
TRBV5-4,once,TRBJ1-2,11,.,TGTGCCAGCACGGGGGGTGTTGGCTACACCTTC,CASTGGVGYTF
TRBV12-5,.,TRBJ2-5,15,TRBD1,TGTGCTAGTGCACCGGGACAGGGGGGCGTCGGGACCCAGTACTTC,CASAPGQGGVGTQYF
TRBV19,.,TRBJ2-4,14,.,TGTGCCAGTACGGTTCCGGGTCGGGGAAACATTCAGTACTTC,CASTVPGRGNIQYF
TRBV9,few,TRBJ2-2,13,.,TGTGCCAGCAGCGTCCAGAACACCGGGGAGCTGTTTTTT,CASSVQNTGELFF
TRBV25-1,.,TRBJ1-6,15,.,TGTGCCAGCAGTGCCAGACAGGCCTATAATTCACCCCTCCACTTT,CASSARQAYNSPLHF
TRBV28,.,TRBJ2-7,16,TRBD2,TGTGCCAGCAGTTCCCAACGGCGCGGGAGCGGCTACGAGCAGTACTTC,CASSSQRRGSGYEQYF
TRBV4-3,.,TRBJ2-5,15,TRBD1,TGCGCCAGCAGTCAAGCCCGGGACAGGGGGCAGTCCCAGTACTTC,CASSQARDRGQSQYF
TRBV5-1,.,TRBJ2-6,19,TRBD1,TGCGCCAGCAGCGGAGGACAGGGGGCGCTTCTTTACGGGGCCAACGTCCTGACTTTC,CASSGGQGALLYGANVLTF
TRBV19,.,TRBJ2-5,15,TRBD1,TGTGCCAGTAGTATAGCCGGGACAGGGCAAGAGACCCAGTACTTC,CASSIAGTGQETQYF
TRBV4-3,.,TRBJ2-2,14,.,TGCGCCAGCAGCCAAGATGGGGCGACCGGGGAGCTGTTTTTT,CASSQDGATGELFF
TRBV7-3,.,TRBJ2-7,13,.,TGTGCCAGCAGCCCCTCGGGAAGCTACGAGCAGTACTTC,CASSPSGSYEQYF
TRBV5-4,.,TRBJ2-3,14,TRBD2,TGTGCCAGCAGCTTCCGGGAGGCCGCAGATACGCAGTATTTT,CASSFREAADTQYF
TRBV15,.,TRBJ1-3,17,.,TGTGCCACCAGCAGAGATCGAGGAGGGAATCTTGGAAACACCATATATTTT,CATSRDRGGNLGNTIYF
TRBV6-1,few,TRBJ1-1,13,.,TGTGCCAGCAGTTCCGACAGTGACACTGAAGCTTTCTTT,CASSSDSDTEAFF
TRBV6-5,.,TRBJ1-1,13,.,TGTGCCAGCACGCTTCACCGCGGGACTGAAGCTTTCTTT,CASTLHRGTEAFF
TRBV7-6,.,TRBJ2-1,16,TRBD2,TGTGCCAGCAGCTTAGCCGGGACTAGCGGATACAATGAGCAGTTCTTC,CASSLAGTSGYNEQFF
TRBV19,.,TRBJ1-5,12,TRBD1,TGTGCCAGTAGTTTCCAGGGGGAGGCCCAGCATTTT,CASSFQGEAQHF
TRBV28,.,TRBJ2-7,12,TRBD1,TGTGCCAGCACGGGACAGAGGTACGAGCAGTACTTC,CASTGQRYEQYF
TRBV21-1,.,TRBJ1-5,17,.,TGTGCCAGCAGCTACGGGACACCCTCTTATAGCAATCAGCCCCAGCATTTT,CASSYGTPSYSNQPQHF
TRBV13,few,TRBJ1-2,13,.,TGTGCCAGCAGCTTAGGAAGGGGCTATGGCTACACCTTC,CASSLGRGYGYTF
TRBV7-3,.,TRBJ2-3,18,.,TGTGCCAGCAGCGCCAGGGAGGCCAGCTCCCCGCGAACAGATACGCAGTATTTT,CASSAREASSPRTDTQYF
TRBV6-4,.,TRBJ2-7,15,.,TGTGCCAGCAGGACGGAGGGGGCCCACTCCTACGAGCAGTACTTC,CASRTEGAHSYEQYF
TRBV10-1,.,TRBJ2-1,14,TRBD2,TGCGCCAGCTCCGGGACTAGCGGGGACAATGAGCAGTTCTTC,CASSGTSGDNEQFF
TRBV7-9,.,TRBJ2-3,15,.,TGTGCCAGCAGCTTAGGACCGGGGTCAGCGGATACGCAGTATTTT,CASSLGPGSADTQYF